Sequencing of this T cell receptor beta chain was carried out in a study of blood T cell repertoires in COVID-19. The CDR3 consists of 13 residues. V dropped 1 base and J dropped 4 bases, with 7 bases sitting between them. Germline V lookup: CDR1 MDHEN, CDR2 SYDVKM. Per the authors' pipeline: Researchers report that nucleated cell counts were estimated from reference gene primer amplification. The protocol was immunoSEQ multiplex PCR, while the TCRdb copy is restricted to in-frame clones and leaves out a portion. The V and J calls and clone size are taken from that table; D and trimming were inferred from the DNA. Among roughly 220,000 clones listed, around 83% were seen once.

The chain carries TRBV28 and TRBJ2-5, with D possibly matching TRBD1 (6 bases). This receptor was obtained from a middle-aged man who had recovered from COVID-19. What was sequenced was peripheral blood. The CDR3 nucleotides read TGTGCCAGCAGTTTATCAGGGGCAGAGACCCAGTACTTC. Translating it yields CASSLSGAETQYF. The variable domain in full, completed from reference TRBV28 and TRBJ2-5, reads DVKVTQSSRYLVKRTGEKVFLECVQDMDHENMFWYRQDPGLGLRLIYFSYDVKMKEKGDIPEGYSVSREKKERFSLILESASTNQTSMYLCASSLSGAETQYFGPGTRLLVL.